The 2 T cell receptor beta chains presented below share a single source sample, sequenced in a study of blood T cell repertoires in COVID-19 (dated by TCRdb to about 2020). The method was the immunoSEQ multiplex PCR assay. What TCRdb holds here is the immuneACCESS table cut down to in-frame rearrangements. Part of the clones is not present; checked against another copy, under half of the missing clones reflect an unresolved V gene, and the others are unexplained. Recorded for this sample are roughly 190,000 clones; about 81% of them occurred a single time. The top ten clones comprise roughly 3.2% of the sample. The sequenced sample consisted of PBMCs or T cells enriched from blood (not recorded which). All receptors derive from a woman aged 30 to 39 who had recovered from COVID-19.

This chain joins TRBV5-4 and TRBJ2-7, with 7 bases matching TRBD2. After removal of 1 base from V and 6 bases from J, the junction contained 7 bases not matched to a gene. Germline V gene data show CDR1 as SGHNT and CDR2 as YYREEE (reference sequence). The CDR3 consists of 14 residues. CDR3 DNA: TGTGCCAGCAGCTTGTACCGGGAGCGGGGCGAGCAGTACTTC. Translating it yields CASSLYRERGEQYF.

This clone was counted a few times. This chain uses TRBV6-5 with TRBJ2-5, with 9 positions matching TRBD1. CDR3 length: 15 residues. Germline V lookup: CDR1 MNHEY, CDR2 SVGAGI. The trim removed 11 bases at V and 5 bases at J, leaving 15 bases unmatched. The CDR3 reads CAGRTTGGRGETQYF. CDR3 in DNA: TGTGCCGGTCGAACTACAGGGGGCCGCGGGGAGACCCAGTACTTC.